A selection of T cell receptor beta chains follows, all from one sample in a study of vaccination effects on CD4 cells after COVID-19. TCRdb keeps only in-frame clones here, not all; method: immunoSEQ multiplex PCR. The data show roughly 27,000 clones, about 73% seen once. No cognate antigen is known for these TCRs. Sequenced here: CD4+ T cells from PBMCs cultured with HCoV-OC43 spike peptides, sampled after COVID-19 vaccination. The receptor set was obtained from a human donor who received a COVID-19 vaccine. The conserved cysteine and the conserved F or W are not part of the CDR3 here. The order of the fields is CDR3 protein, V gene, J gene, D gene. The D gene is left open where the match is weak.

CDR3: ASSEDHNYGYT
V: TRBV10-1
J: TRBJ1-2
D: -

CDR3: ASSPDRGSYNEQF
V: TRBV27
J: TRBJ2-1
D: TRBD1

CDR3: ASTRAGAGANVLT
V: TRBV5-1
J: TRBJ2-6
D: TRBD2

CDR3: ASSVDGGGAWGYT
V: TRBV9
J: TRBJ1-2
D: TRBD1

CDR3: ASSAGDLAIYT
V: TRBV9
J: TRBJ1-2
D: -

CDR3: ASSHRDGNTEAF
V: TRBV5-1
J: TRBJ1-1
D: -

CDR3: ASRRGTDSPLH
V: TRBV25-1
J: TRBJ1-6
D: -

CDR3: ASSDGVTYEQY
V: TRBV2
J: TRBJ2-7
D: -

CDR3: VRSHSTIKRTRINTEAF
V: TRBV7-5
J: TRBJ1-1
D: -

CDR3: ASSLVDQPQH
V: TRBV5-1
J: TRBJ1-5
D: -

CDR3: ASGSTSGRREQF
V: TRBV12-5
J: TRBJ2-1
D: TRBD2

CDR3: ASSEGRTTDTQY
V: TRBV25-1
J: TRBJ2-3
D: -

CDR3: ASSPPGVRTGELF
V: TRBV18
J: TRBJ2-2
D: -

CDR3: ARSLRGATNEKLF
V: TRBV27
J: TRBJ1-4
D: -

CDR3: ASSFSSNKNIQY
V: TRBV6-5
J: TRBJ2-4
D: -

CDR3: ASSPGSFQNTEAF
V: TRBV3-1/TRBV3-2
J: TRBJ1-1
D: -

CDR3: ASSETGLYQPQH
V: TRBV2
J: TRBJ1-5
D: -

CDR3: ASSYGSWGTEAF
V: TRBV5-6
J: TRBJ1-1
D: -

CDR3: ASSYSRLAGPTQY
V: TRBV6-5
J: TRBJ2-5
D: TRBD2

CDR3: SVQDGNTEAF
V: TRBV29-1
J: TRBJ1-1
D: -

CDR3: SARSQGADYGYT
V: TRBV29-1
J: TRBJ1-2
D: TRBD1

CDR3: ASSGLAGGSSEQF
V: TRBV6-4
J: TRBJ2-1
D: TRBD2

CDR3: ASSLAGAGGFRNQPQH
V: TRBV5-6
J: TRBJ1-5
D: TRBD1

CDR3: ASSTGGFFFRDT
V: TRBV28
J: TRBJ1-2
D: TRBD1

CDR3: ASRRTSEGQTTQY
V: TRBV7-9
J: TRBJ2-5
D: TRBD2

CDR3: ASSLAWGQMNTEAF
V: TRBV7-9
J: TRBJ1-1
D: TRBD1

CDR3: ASSYSRTSGGAQF
V: TRBV6-2/TRBV6-3
J: TRBJ2-1
D: TRBD2

CDR3: ASSPREETQY
V: TRBV18
J: TRBJ2-5
D: -

CDR3: ASSRQKADTQY
V: TRBV5-4
J: TRBJ2-3
D: -

CDR3: ASSQPRTSGGKYYNEQF
V: TRBV7-9
J: TRBJ2-1
D: TRBD2

CDR3: ASSSTGWGEAF
V: TRBV7-9
J: TRBJ1-1
D: -